Listed here are 14 T cell receptor beta chains from one sample, sequenced in a study of regulatory T cells in long-lasting Graves disease. Arm-PCR of CDR3 regions and iRepertoire HTBI primers were the basis on which TCR beta libraries were built. TCRdb reanalysed the multiplex PCR reads using MiXCR and keeps one entry per CDR3 protein. The sample carries roughly 510,000 distinct CDR3 sequences, about 16% recorded once. Specified time point: newly diagnosed GD, antithyroid drugs for less than 3 months. Construction of the TCR library relied on RNA isolated from PBMCs. These data are also associated with another study on T cells in Graves' hyperthyroidism and ophthalmopathy.

Sample: peripheral blood mononuclear cells (PBMCs), taken at new diagnosis, from a patient treated with antithyroid drugs. These receptors were collected from a man aged 18 to 35 with Graves disease.

This clonotype was found a few times. The gene calls are TRBV12-3 or TRBV12-4 and TRBJ2-4; D call uncertain. The CDR3 sequence is 12 residues long. V lost 6 bases, J lost 7 bases, and 10 bases lay in between. The CDR3 DNA follows: TGTGCCAGCAGGGCAATTGGGAACATTCAGTACTTC. Translating it yields CASRAIGNIQYF.

This rearrangement joins TRBV27 to TRBJ2-4; no reliable D call. CDR1 and CDR2 (germline): MNHEY, SMNVEV (reference sequence). The CDR3 totals 13 residues. V shed 6 bases and J shed 3 bases, with 9 bases lying between them. The CDR3 coding sequence is TGTGCCAGCAGCTACGGAATCAAAAACATTCAGTACTTC. Amino acid sequence: CASSYGIKNIQYF.

This clonotype showed up many times. V is TRBV5-1 and J is TRBJ2-5; D not resolved. There are 16 residues in the CDR3. Germline V lookup: CDR1 SGHRS, CDR2 YFSETQ. Trimming left V 0 bases short and J 6 bases short, with 18 bases between. In nucleotides, the CDR3 is TGCGCCAGCAGCTTGGAAGAGTTCCGCCAACGGAAGACCCAGTACTTC. Its translation: CASSLEEFRQRKTQYF.

Ten or more counts support this clonotype. This chain links TRBV28 with TRBJ2-7, with a possible D match to TRBD1 (6 bases). V dropped 4 bases and J dropped 3 bases, with 10 bases sitting between them. The length of the CDR3 is 13 residues. Germline V CDR1 and CDR2: MDHEN, SYDVKM. The CDR3 DNA reads as TGTGCCAGCAGTTCCGTGGACAGCTACGAGCAGTACTTC. It codes for CASSSVDSYEQYF. Together with reference TRBV28 and TRBJ2-7, the CDR3 gives the full variable domain: DVKVTQSSRYLVKRTGEKVFLECVQDMDHENMFWYRQDPGLGLRLIYFSYDVKMKEKGDIPEGYSVSREKKERFSLILESASTNQTSMYLCASSSVDSYEQYFGPGTRLTVT.

The chain employs TRBV9 and TRBJ2-3, with D perhaps given as TRBD1 or TRBD2 (6 bases each). The CDR3 runs to 15 residues. V lost 3 bases to trimming and J lost 2 bases, with 13 bases between them. The germline V gene has CDR1 SGDLS and CDR2 YYNGEE. The CDR3 here is CASSEGGHLTDTQYF. The CDR3 DNA is TGTGCCAGCAGCGAGGGGGGACACCTCACAGATACGCAGTATTTT.

At least ten counts were recorded for this clonotype. This chain connects TRBV20-1 to TRBJ2-7; possible D gene TRBD1, 5 bases. CDR1 is DFQATT, CDR2 SNEGSKA, per germline (reference sequence). The CDR3 consists of 13 residues. V was shortened by 3 bases and J by 5 bases, with 14 bases between the two germline ends. CDR3 residues: CSARGGRVHEQYF. The CDR3 DNA follows: TGCAGTGCTAGGGGCGGCAGGGTCCACGAGCAGTACTTC.

This clonotype came up many times. The V and J genes are TRBV15 and TRBJ2-3; no firm D call. Deletions cut 5 bases from V and 3 bases from J, with 6 bases between. The germline V gene has CDR1 LNHNV and CDR2 YYDKDF (reference sequence). The length of the CDR3 is 12 residues. The CDR3 reads CATSPNTDTQYF. CDR3 sequence (DNA): TGTGCCACCAGCCCGAATACAGATACGCAGTATTTT.

In its sample, this clonotype was seen a few times. J is TRBJ2-1 and V is TRBV20-1; TRBD2 matches 16 bases. The germline gives CDR1 DFQATT, CDR2 SNEGSKA (reference sequence). CDR3 size: 15 residues. V trimming: 5 bases; J trimming: 8 bases; junction bases outside the gene matches: 6. DNA of the CDR3: TGCAGTGCTGCCGGGACTAGCGGGAGGGCCGATGAGCAGTTCTTC. Amino acid sequence: CSAAGTSGRADEQFF.

This clonotype was found many times. The chain links TRBV27 to TRBJ2-3; 7 nucleotides agree with TRBD2. The CDR3 runs to 15 residues. Germline CDR1 MNHEY, CDR2 SMNVEV (reference sequence). The junction had 11 bases not matched to a gene; V was cut back by 7 bases and J by 4 bases. CDR3 amino acids: CASTEAGLRADTQYF. CDR3 nucleotides: TGTGCCAGCACAGAAGCGGGACTAAGGGCAGATACGCAGTATTTT.

This clonotype was counted at least ten times. The chain couples TRBV20-1 to TRBJ2-7; TRBD1 aligns across 7 bases. The CDR3 spans 13 residues. With V trimmed by 2 bases and J by 0 bases, 1 base remained unmatched. CDR1 and CDR2 (germline): DFQATT, SNEGSKA (reference sequence). Here the CDR3 reads CSARRGPSYEQYF. CDR3 in DNA: TGCAGTGCTAGAAGGGGGCCCTCCTACGAGCAGTACTTC.

This clonotype occurred many times. The chain couples TRBV27 to TRBJ2-7; 9 nucleotides line up with TRBD1. After removal of 5 bases from V and 4 bases from J, the junction contained 6 bases not matched to a gene. The CDR3 runs to 14 residues. Germline V gene lookup returns CDR1 MNHEY and CDR2 SMNVEV (reference sequence). CDR3 residues: CASSLRDRVYEQYF. DNA of the CDR3: TGTGCCAGCAGTCTCCGGGACAGGGTTTACGAGCAGTACTTC.

This clonotype was observed at least ten times. The V gene is TRBV7-2, the J gene TRBJ2-7; weak D call: TRBD1 (5 bases). V lost 5 bases, J lost 0 bases, and 14 bases lay in between. Germline V gene data show CDR1 as SGHTA and CDR2 as FQGNSA. The length of the CDR3 is 15 residues. The DNA for the CDR3 is TGTGCCAGCAGCCCTAGGGGCAGAAGCTCCTACGAGCAGTACTTC. Translating gives CASSPRGRSSYEQYF.

In its sample, this clonotype was seen many times. V and J are TRBV30 and TRBJ2-6; 11 bases line up with TRBD2. The CDR3 runs to 18 residues. CDR1 is GTSNPN, CDR2 SVGIG, per germline (reference sequence). J was trimmed by 3 bases and V by 0 bases; bases with no gene match: 7. This CDR3 reads CAWSVLASGRFGANVLTF. As DNA, the CDR3 is TGTGCCTGGAGTGTACTGGCTAGCGGGAGGTTTGGGGCCAACGTCCTGACTTTC. The variable domain in full, completed from reference TRBV30 and TRBJ2-6, reads SQTIHQWPATLVQPVGSPLSLECTVEGTSNPNLYWYRQAAGRGLQLLFYSVGIGQISSEVPQNLSASRPQDRQFILSSKKLLLSDSGFYLCAWSVLASGRFGANVLTFGAGSRLTVL.

This clonotype was seen a few times. This chain uses TRBV19 with TRBJ2-7; 8 bases are a match to TRBD2. This CDR3 comprises 15 residues. Germline trimming cut 6 bases from V and 2 bases from J; bases unmatched to any gene: 9. Germline assignment: CDR1 LNHDA and CDR2 SQIVND (reference sequence). CDR3 nucleotide sequence: TGTGCCAGTAGCCCGTGGCGGGAGGCCCCCTACGAGCAGTACTTC. Translation: CASSPWREAPYEQYF.